This record concerns one T cell receptor beta chain sequence. This clonotype was counted ten times or more. No cognate antigen has been identified for it. No qualities accompany the bases; no much larger clone lies one base away. V is reduced by 4 bases and J by 2 bases, leaving a spacing of 9 bases between them. Based on the germline V gene (reference sequence), the CDR1 and CDR2 sequences are SEHNR and FQNEAQ. From the cysteine through the phenylalanine, the CDR3 covers 13 amino acids. Only the CDR3 portion is preserved as DNA: 39 bases, with reading frame beginning at the first base. The axillary draining lymph nodes of breast cancer patients were the source of the lymph node samples. Sequenced on an Illumina HiSeq 2000. TCR beta chain libraries were generated by multiplex PCR amplification. High-throughput sequencing was used to analyze the amplified TCR beta chain products. The public reads were reprocessed in TCRdb via fastp at Q25 and MiXCR, keeping in-frame beta chains. Each record represents a unique CDR3 protein, reported with the most common genes and DNA among its rows. The sample table records under 350,000 distinct CDR3 sequences; roughly 30% of these occur just once. About 1.2% of the sample lies in the top ten.

The source of the sample is a study of breast tumors, draining lymph nodes, adjacent tissues (dated by TCRdb to about 2016). A note on the overall study: The study compared TCR beta repertoires across tumor, adjacent nontumor tissue and axillary lymph nodes from breast cancer patients. In human breast cancer, the study set out to assess how tumor, surrounding tissue and draining lymph node repertoires relate to one another and whether T cells might be exchanged between them. The investigation overall reported the following: The conclusion that tumor T cells originate in lymph nodes was framed as consistent with a hypothesis rather than directly demonstrated. Tumors showed preferential V and J gene usage, and their T-cell repertoire diversity fell below that of lymph nodes yet above that of nontumor tissue. The data were considered consistent with most tumor T cells being derived from the lymph node and subsequently expanding within tumor tissue. Tumor and nontumor tissue repertoires were found to be significantly more similar in luminal-like than in basal-like breast cancer.

This chain is built from TRBV7-9 and TRBJ2-7, with a tentative D gene TRBD2 over 5 matching bases. This clonotype was obtained from a female donor with breast cancer. Some clones in this sample may be carry-over from other donors' samples. The sequencing input was axillary lymph node tissue. The CDR3: CASSWRATYEQYF. The nucleotide sequence reads TGTGCCAGCAGCTGGCGGGCGACCTACGAGCAGTACTTC.